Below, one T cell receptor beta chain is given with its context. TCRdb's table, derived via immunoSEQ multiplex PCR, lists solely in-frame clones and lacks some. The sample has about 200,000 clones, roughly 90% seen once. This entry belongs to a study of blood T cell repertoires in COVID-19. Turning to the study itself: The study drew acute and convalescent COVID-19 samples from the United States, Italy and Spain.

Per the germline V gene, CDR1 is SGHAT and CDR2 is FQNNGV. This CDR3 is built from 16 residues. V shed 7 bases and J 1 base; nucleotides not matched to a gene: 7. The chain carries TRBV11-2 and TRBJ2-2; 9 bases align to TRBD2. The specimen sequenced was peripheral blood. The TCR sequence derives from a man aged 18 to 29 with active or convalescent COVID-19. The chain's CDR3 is CASTTGTSWNTGELFF. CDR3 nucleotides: TGTGCCAGCACGACTGGGACTAGCTGGAACACCGGGGAGCTGTTTTTT. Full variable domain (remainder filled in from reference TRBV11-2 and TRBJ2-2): EAGVAQSPRYKIIEKRQSVAFWCNPISGHATLYWYQQILGQGPKLLIQFQNNGVVDDSQLPKDRFSAERLKGVDSTLKIQPAKLEDSAVYLCASTTGTSWNTGELFFGEGSRLTVL.